The rows below give T cell receptor beta chains drawn from one sample of a study of T cell repertoires and HLA-DP antigens. Clones were read by immunoSEQ multiplex PCR, and TCRdb kept only the in-frame ones, dropping some. The sample contains approximately 89,000 clones, about 89% of which appear only once. These receptors lack a known antigen. Sequences were obtained from CD4+ T cells from PBMCs. The receptor set was obtained from a man aged 50 or older in good health and CMV-seronegative. Both conserved end residues are part of each CDR3. The D gene is left open where the match is weak. Size is stated for part of the rows, as once, few or many counts, or as a class when the clone is expanded.

>TRBJ2-7|NA|TRBD2|TRBV7-2
TGTGCCAGCAGCTCAGTAGGGACTAGCGGCTACGAGCAGTACTTC
CASSSVGTSGYEQYF
>TRBJ1-2|NA|NA|TRBV19
TGTGCCAGTAGCCCGGGGCCATCAGTAGGCTACACCTTC
CASSPGPSVGYTF
>TRBJ1-2|once|TRBD1|TRBV5-6
TGTGCCAGCAGCTTTGACAGGGAGGGGGTCTATGGCTACACCTTC
CASSFDREGVYGYTF
>TRBJ2-5|NA|NA|TRBV28
TGTGCCAGCAGTTTATTGCGGGGGACCCAGTACTTC
CASSLLRGTQYF
>TRBJ2-7|NA|NA|TRBV30
TGTGCCTGGACAGGGGGGAACGAGCAGTACTTC
CAWTGGNEQYF
>TRBJ1-4|NA|TRBD1|TRBV6-1
TGTGCCAGCAGTGGACAGGGCTCAGGCCGGAATGAAAAACTGTTTTTT
CASSGQGSGRNEKLFF
>TRBJ2-3|NA|TRBD2|TRBV6-6
TGTGCCAGCAGCTCAGCGGGGGGGCGCACAGATACGCAGTATTTT
CASSSAGGRTDTQYF
>TRBJ2-3|NA|TRBD2|TRBV5-4
TGTGCCAGCAGCTTGGCAACTAGCGGGAGGAGCACAGATACGCAGTATTTT
CASSLATSGRSTDTQYF
>TRBJ2-1|NA|TRBD1|TRBV12-5
TGTGCTAGTGGTTCACAAAGGGGGCAGTTCCACAATGAGCAGTTCTTC
CASGSQRGQFHNEQFF
>TRBJ1-1|NA|TRBD1|TRBV5-5
TGTGCCAGCAGCGTGACAGGGTCTTCGTCCACTGAAGCTTTCTTT
CASSVTGSSSTEAFF
>TRBJ2-7|NA|TRBD1|TRBV9
TGTGCCAGCAGCGAAGGACTGGGGGACAGGAGTATGAACGAGCAGTACTTC
CASSEGLGDRSMNEQYF
>TRBJ1-1|few|NA|TRBV5-1
TGCGCCAGCAGCTTGTTTTCCCCAATGAACACTGAAGCTTTCTTT
CASSLFSPMNTEAFF
>TRBJ2-1|NA|NA|TRBV6-4
TGTGCCAGCAGTGAGCAGTTCTTC
CASSEQFF
>TRBJ1-4|NA|NA|TRBV25-1
TGTGCCAGCAGTGAATTTGGAAGCAATGAAAAACTGTTTTTT
CASSEFGSNEKLFF
>TRBJ2-5|NA|NA|TRBV30
TGTGCCTGGAGTGTACAAGGGGAGACCCAGTACTTC
CAWSVQGETQYF
>TRBJ1-6|NA|NA|TRBV30
TGTGCCTGGAGGGCCCAATTTAATCCACCCCTCCACTTT
CAWRAQFNPPLHF
>TRBJ2-7|NA|TRBD2|TRBV7-2
TGTGCCAGCAGCCCCCGGACTAGTCCCACCTACGAGCAGTACTTC
CASSPRTSPTYEQYF
>TRBJ2-5|NA|NA|TRBV5-4
TGTGCCAGCAGCTTGGTTAGCATCTTGGACGGAGAGTACCAAGAGACCCAGTACTTC
CASSLVSILDGEYQETQYF
>TRBJ1-5|once|NA|TRBV6-1
TGTGCCAGCAGCGAGGGGAGGGGTGGCAATCAGCCCCAGCATTTT
CASSEGRGGNQPQHF
>TRBJ2-2|NA|NA|TRBV7-8
TGTGCCAGCAGCGGGGCGGCGGGGGGGGAGCTGTTTTTT
CASSGAAGGELFF
>TRBJ2-1|NA|TRBD1|TRBV18
TGTGCCAGCTCACTACTAGGACAGGTCCGTGAGCAGTTCTTC
CASSLLGQVREQFF
>TRBJ2-7|NA|NA|TRBV7-2
TGTGCCAGCAGCTTAGCCGGGCCGACGAGCGAGCAGTACTTC
CASSLAGPTSEQYF
>TRBJ1-6|NA|NA|TRBV30
TGTGCCTGGAGCGAATCAGGGGTATCACCCCTCCACTTT
CAWSESGVSPLHF
>TRBJ1-1|few|NA|TRBV28
TGTGTCCTGCGGGGGGGCACTGAAGCTTTCTTT
CVLRGGTEAFF
>TRBJ2-1|NA|NA|TRBV13
TGTGCCAGCAGCCAGGTCAATGAGCAGTTCTTC
CASSQVNEQFF
>TRBJ1-1|NA|NA|TRBV9
TGTGCCAGCAGCCCGGGCTCTGGTAGGAAGACTGAAGCTTTCTTT
CASSPGSGRKTEAFF
>TRBJ2-7|NA|TRBD1|TRBV5-1
TGCGCCAGCAGCTCTCCCGGGACAGCCTACGAGCAGTACTTC
CASSSPGTAYEQYF
>TRBJ2-7|NA|NA|TRBV5-1
TGCGCCAGCAGCTTGGCCGCATTGAGCTCCTACGAGCAGTACTTC
CASSLAALSSYEQYF
>TRBJ2-1|NA|TRBD2|TRBV7-2
TGTGCCAGCAGCTGGGGACTAGCGGCCTACAATGAGCAGTTCTTC
CASSWGLAAYNEQFF
>TRBJ2-2|NA|TRBD2|TRBV7-2
TGTGCCAGCAGCTTATTAGCGGGGAACTTGAACACCGGGGAGCTGTTTTTT
CASSLLAGNLNTGELFF
>TRBJ2-5|NA|NA|TRBV4-2
TGTGCCAGCAGCCAAGTGAGCGAAGAGACCCAGTACTTC
CASSQVSEETQYF
>TRBJ1-1|NA|NA|TRBV6-5
TGTGCCAGCAGTTACTCGGGTAGGGATACTGAAGCTTTCTTT
CASSYSGRDTEAFF
>TRBJ2-3|NA|NA|TRBV18
TGTGCCAGCTCACCTCCCAGCACAGATACGCAGTATTTT
CASSPPSTDTQYF
>TRBJ2-3|NA|TRBD2|TRBV7-6
TGTGCCAGCAGCTTAAGTGAGCGGGGGAGCACAGATACGCAGTATTTT
CASSLSERGSTDTQYF
>TRBJ1-5|NA|NA|TRBV6-6
TGTGCCAGCAGCCCTCGATGGGACTACAATCAGCCCCAGCATTTT
CASSPRWDYNQPQHF
>TRBJ2-7|NA|NA|TRBV4-3
TGCGCCAGCAGCCAAGATCTTCGGGCTAGCTTGTACGAGCAGTACTTC
CASSQDLRASLYEQYF
>TRBJ1-1|NA|NA|TRBV10-1
TGCGCCAGCGGCCTGTCCCGTTCTGAAGCTTTCTTT
CASGLSRSEAFF
>TRBJ2-7|NA|TRBD2|TRBV4-3
TGCGCCAGCAGCCAAGATAAGGGACTAGGGACCTACGAGCAGTACTTC
CASSQDKGLGTYEQYF
>TRBJ2-7|NA|TRBD2|TRBV9
TGTGCCAGCAGCGTAGGGCTAGCGGGATCCTACGAGCAGTACTTC
CASSVGLAGSYEQYF
>TRBJ1-1|NA|TRBD1|TRBV5-1
TGCGCCAGCAGCTTGGGGAGGGGGACAGGACTGAACACTGAAGCTTTCTTT
CASSLGRGTGLNTEAFF
>TRBJ1-5|NA|NA|TRBV2
TGTGCCAGCAGCCCGACAGGTAGCAATCAGCCCCAGCATTTT
CASSPTGSNQPQHF
>TRBJ1-2|NA|TRBD1|TRBV19
TGTGCCAGTAGTATAGATAGGGGGACAGGGGGCGTCGGTGGCTACACCTTC
CASSIDRGTGGVGGYTF
>TRBJ1-5|NA|NA|TRBV2
TGTGCCAGCAGTGAAAGGTATTATCAGCCCCAGCATTTT
CASSERYYQPQHF
>TRBJ2-2|once|NA|TRBV10-3
TGTGCCATCAGGTCGGGGGCAGCCACCGGGGAGCTGTTTTTT
CAIRSGAATGELFF
>TRBJ2-5|NA|TRBD1|TRBV29-1
TGCAGCTCGAGACAGGGGGAGACCCAGTACTTC
CSSRQGETQYF
>TRBJ2-7|many|NA|TRBV5-1
TGCGCCAGCAGCTTGGAAGGGAGGTACGAGCAGTACTTC
CASSLEGRYEQYF
>TRBJ2-1|NA|NA|TRBV30
TGTGCCTGGAGTGTACTGGCGGGTCCCTACAATGAGCAGTTCTTC
CAWSVLAGPYNEQFF
>TRBJ2-6|few|NA|TRBV7-6
TGTGCCAGCAGGTCCCAGGCGACTGGGGCCAACGTCCTGACTTTC
CASRSQATGANVLTF
>TRBJ2-7|NA|TRBD1|TRBV7-2
TGTGCCAGCAGCTTAGGGGCGACAGGGGGCACGCAGCAGTACTTC
CASSLGATGGTQQYF
>TRBJ2-5|NA|NA|TRBV30
TGTGCCTGGAGTCTTTACTTACTACGCAGGGGAAACCAAGAGACCCAGTACTTC
CAWSLYLLRRGNQETQYF
>TRBJ2-3|NA|TRBD2|TRBV4-1
TGCGCCAGCAGCCAAGATTTAGGACTAGCGGGGGGGCACGCCACAGATACGCAGTATTTT
CASSQDLGLAGGHATDTQYF
>TRBJ2-3|NA|NA|TRBV7-6
TGTGCCAGCAGCTTAGCAAATATTTACGGGCAGTATTTT
CASSLANIYGQYF
>TRBJ2-7|NA|TRBD2|TRBV10-3
TGTGCCATCAGTGAGTCTAGCGGGGGCCCTTACGAGCAGTACTTC
CAISESSGGPYEQYF
>TRBJ1-2|few|TRBD1|TRBV18
TGTGCCAGCGTAACAGGGGGCCGTGGCTACACCTTC
CASVTGGRGYTF
>TRBJ2-3|NA|NA|TRBV6-1
TGTGCCAGCAGCGACAGCACAGATACGCAGTATTTT
CASSDSTDTQYF
>TRBJ2-1|NA|TRBD2|TRBV4-3
TGCGCCAGCAGCCAGGGGACTAGCGGGAGCATCTGGAATGAGCAGCTCTTC
CASSQGTSGSIWNEQLF
>TRBJ1-4|few|NA|TRBV2
TGTGCCAGCAGTGCGGGGGTGTCTAACGAAAAACTGTTTTTT
CASSAGVSNEKLFF